This is a list of T cell receptor beta chains from one sample in a study of blood T cell repertoires in COVID-19. Profiled with immunoSEQ multiplex PCR; TCRdb holds only in-frame clones, not every one. The sample consists of some 95,000 clones, approximately 72% of them appearing once. Input material: peripheral blood. The receptors come from a man aged 65 to 79 with acute or convalescent COVID-19. Each CDR3 is given with its conserved first and last residue. A D gene is named only where the DNA matches it firmly. Part of the rows lack a size; the others show once, few, many or a class for expanded clones.

J gene: TRBJ1-2
V gene: TRBV9
D gene: TRBD1
clone size: once
CDR3 protein: CASSTGQGDGYTF
CDR3 DNA: TGTGCCAGCAGCACTGGACAGGGGGATGGCTACACCTTC

J gene: TRBJ2-6
V gene: TRBV2
D gene: NA
clone size: NA
CDR3 protein: CASSARASSGANVLTF
CDR3 DNA: TGTGCCAGCAGTGCCAGGGCCTCCTCTGGGGCCAACGTCCTGACTTTC

J gene: TRBJ2-3
V gene: TRBV29-1
D gene: TRBD1
clone size: NA
CDR3 protein: CSTRTGRTDTQYF
CDR3 DNA: TGCAGCACCCGGACAGGGAGGACAGATACGCAGTATTTT

J gene: TRBJ2-1
V gene: TRBV28
D gene: TRBD2
clone size: many
CDR3 protein: CASTLAGDRYNEQFF
CDR3 DNA: TGTGCCAGCACCCTAGCGGGAGATCGGTACAATGAGCAGTTCTTC

J gene: TRBJ1-4
V gene: TRBV30
D gene: NA
clone size: once
CDR3 protein: CAWSVGFRGEKLFF
CDR3 DNA: TGTGCCTGGAGTGTCGGGTTTAGAGGGGAAAAACTGTTTTTT

J gene: TRBJ2-1
V gene: TRBV6-5
D gene: NA
clone size: NA
CDR3 protein: CASSYSARVIEQFF
CDR3 DNA: TGTGCCAGCAGTTACTCGGCCAGGGTAATTGAGCAGTTCTTC

J gene: TRBJ2-7
V gene: TRBV7-9
D gene: TRBD2
clone size: NA
CDR3 protein: CASSLDLTSGDSYEQYF
CDR3 DNA: TGTGCCAGCAGCTTGGACCTGACTAGCGGGGACTCCTACGAGCAGTACTTC

J gene: TRBJ1-1
V gene: TRBV19
D gene: NA
clone size: NA
CDR3 protein: CASSIEPHRNTEAFF
CDR3 DNA: TGTGCCAGTAGTATCGAACCACATCGGAACACTGAAGCTTTCTTT

J gene: TRBJ2-1
V gene: TRBV7-3
D gene: TRBD1
clone size: NA
CDR3 protein: CASSLIGQGGRNEQFF
CDR3 DNA: TGTGCCAGCAGCCTCATAGGACAGGGGGGACGAAATGAGCAGTTCTTC

J gene: TRBJ2-7
V gene: TRBV4-1
D gene: NA
clone size: NA
CDR3 protein: CASSQVYRSSSYEQYF
CDR3 DNA: TGCGCCAGCAGCCAAGTGTACAGGTCGAGCTCCTACGAGCAGTACTTC

J gene: TRBJ2-2
V gene: TRBV10-3
D gene: TRBD2
clone size: NA
CDR3 protein: CAISETSDDTGELFF
CDR3 DNA: TGTGCCATCAGTGAGACTAGCGACGACACCGGGGAGCTGTTTTTT

J gene: TRBJ1-3
V gene: TRBV3-1/TRBV3-2
D gene: NA
clone size: NA
CDR3 protein: CASSQDADISGNTIYF
CDR3 DNA: TGTGCCAGCAGCCAAGATGCTGACATCTCTGGAAACACCATATATTTT

J gene: TRBJ2-5
V gene: TRBV5-1
D gene: NA
clone size: NA
CDR3 protein: CASSSGTRQETQYF
CDR3 DNA: TGCGCCAGCAGCTCCGGGACTCGCCAAGAGACCCAGTACTTC

J gene: TRBJ2-1
V gene: TRBV5-1
D gene: TRBD2
clone size: NA
CDR3 protein: CASTSGSLNNEQFF
CDR3 DNA: TGCGCCAGCACAAGCGGGAGTCTCAACAATGAGCAGTTCTTC

J gene: TRBJ1-6
V gene: TRBV5-1
D gene: NA
clone size: few
CDR3 protein: CASSLDSFLNSPLHF
CDR3 DNA: TGCGCCAGCAGCTTGGATAGCTTCCTTAATTCACCCCTCCACTTT

J gene: TRBJ2-3
V gene: TRBV9
D gene: NA
clone size: NA
CDR3 protein: CASSVAGAGFAHTQYF
CDR3 DNA: TGTGCCAGCAGCGTAGCCGGGGCGGGATTCGCCCATACGCAGTATTTT

J gene: TRBJ2-1
V gene: TRBV27
D gene: TRBD2
clone size: NA
CDR3 protein: CASSLTPAGDYNEQFF
CDR3 DNA: TGTGCCAGCAGTTTAACCCCAGCGGGGGACTACAATGAGCAGTTCTTC

J gene: TRBJ1-3
V gene: TRBV19
D gene: NA
clone size: NA
CDR3 protein: CASSMGTQGTIYF
CDR3 DNA: TGTGCCAGTAGTATGGGCACCCAGGGCACCATATATTTT

J gene: TRBJ1-2
V gene: TRBV27
D gene: NA
clone size: NA
CDR3 protein: CASGTQNNYGYTF
CDR3 DNA: TGTGCCAGCGGGACACAGAATAACTATGGCTACACCTTC

J gene: TRBJ2-7
V gene: TRBV4-2
D gene: TRBD2
clone size: NA
CDR3 protein: CASSQASGLADYEQYF
CDR3 DNA: TGTGCCAGCAGCCAAGCATCGGGACTAGCGGACTACGAGCAGTACTTC

J gene: TRBJ2-1
V gene: TRBV6-5
D gene: TRBD1
clone size: NA
CDR3 protein: CASSSPSGGRNEQFF
CDR3 DNA: TGTGCCAGCAGTTCCCCGTCAGGGGGACGCAATGAGCAGTTCTTC

J gene: TRBJ1-5
V gene: TRBV3-1/TRBV3-2
D gene: TRBD1
clone size: NA
CDR3 protein: CASSRDRDQPQHF
CDR3 DNA: TGTGCCAGCAGCCGGGACAGGGATCAGCCCCAGCATTTT

J gene: TRBJ2-1
V gene: TRBV7-8
D gene: TRBD2
clone size: few
CDR3 protein: CASSQLAGRGNEQFF
CDR3 DNA: TGTGCCAGCAGCCAACTAGCGGGAAGGGGGAATGAGCAGTTCTTC

J gene: TRBJ1-5
V gene: TRBV24-1
D gene: TRBD1
clone size: once
CDR3 protein: CATSDPRTGNQPQHF
CDR3 DNA: TGTGCCACCAGTGACCCTCGGACAGGGAACCAGCCCCAGCATTTT

J gene: TRBJ2-4
V gene: TRBV7-9
D gene: TRBD1
clone size: NA
CDR3 protein: CASSLRQGMTGIQYF
CDR3 DNA: TGTGCCAGCAGCCTCCGACAGGGCATGACGGGCATTCAGTACTTC

J gene: TRBJ1-4
V gene: TRBV19
D gene: NA
clone size: NA
CDR3 protein: CASNPGGDEKLFF
CDR3 DNA: TGTGCCAGTAATCCAGGCGGGGATGAAAAACTGTTTTTT

J gene: TRBJ1-1
V gene: TRBV18
D gene: NA
clone size: NA
CDR3 protein: CASSMDSPRPEAFF
CDR3 DNA: TGTGCCAGCTCAATGGACAGCCCCCGACCAGAAGCTTTCTTT

J gene: TRBJ1-6
V gene: TRBV27
D gene: TRBD1
clone size: NA
CDR3 protein: CASSPQGADLSPLHF
CDR3 DNA: TGTGCCAGCAGTCCGCAGGGGGCCGATTTGTCACCCCTCCACTTT

J gene: TRBJ2-4
V gene: TRBV4-1
D gene: TRBD1
clone size: NA
CDR3 protein: CASSHPGQKGNIQYF
CDR3 DNA: TGCGCCAGCAGCCACCCGGGACAGAAAGGAAACATTCAGTACTTC

J gene: TRBJ2-1
V gene: TRBV6-5
D gene: TRBD2
clone size: NA
CDR3 protein: CASSYPTSGGHHEQFF
CDR3 DNA: TGTGCCAGCAGTTACCCAACTAGCGGGGGACACCATGAGCAGTTCTTC

J gene: TRBJ1-3
V gene: TRBV30
D gene: NA
clone size: NA
CDR3 protein: CAWSVHSFAQGGNTIYF
CDR3 DNA: TGTGCCTGGAGTGTACACAGTTTTGCCCAGGGAGGAAACACCATATATTTT

J gene: TRBJ1-2
V gene: TRBV4-1
D gene: TRBD1
clone size: few
CDR3 protein: CASSQRQGVDYGYTF
CDR3 DNA: TGCGCCAGCAGCCAGCGACAGGGAGTCGACTATGGCTACACCTTC

J gene: TRBJ2-7
V gene: TRBV24-1
D gene: TRBD2
clone size: NA
CDR3 protein: CATSGGGSGSAYEQYF
CDR3 DNA: TGTGCCACCAGTGGGGGGGGGTCCGGGTCTGCCTACGAGCAGTACTTC

J gene: TRBJ2-5
V gene: TRBV5-1
D gene: TRBD1
clone size: few
CDR3 protein: CASSWDRQETQYF
CDR3 DNA: TGCGCCAGCAGCTGGGACAGACAAGAGACCCAGTACTTC

J gene: TRBJ2-7
V gene: TRBV5-4
D gene: TRBD2
clone size: once
CDR3 protein: CASSPEVGLAGGPTYEQYF
CDR3 DNA: TGTGCCAGCAGCCCCGAGGTGGGACTAGCGGGAGGGCCGACCTACGAGCAGTACTTC

J gene: TRBJ2-7
V gene: TRBV14
D gene: NA
clone size: NA
CDR3 protein: CASSQGSSFLTYEQYF
CDR3 DNA: TGTGCCAGCAGCCAAGGGTCCAGTTTTTTAACCTACGAGCAGTACTTC

J gene: TRBJ1-4
V gene: TRBV5-1
D gene: TRBD1
clone size: NA
CDR3 protein: CASSPWLTGSATNEKLFF
CDR3 DNA: TGCGCCAGCAGCCCCTGGCTGACAGGGAGTGCAACTAATGAAAAACTGTTTTTT

J gene: TRBJ2-5
V gene: TRBV9
D gene: NA
clone size: NA
CDR3 protein: CASSVAPGHQQETQYF
CDR3 DNA: TGTGCCAGCAGCGTAGCGCCGGGACACCAACAAGAGACCCAGTACTTC